These 22 T cell receptor beta chains were all obtained from the same sample, sequenced in a study of cytomegalovirus exposure and HLA in healthy donors. PCR amplification relied on 60 Vbeta primers (plus 13 Jbeta primers). Assay used: immunoSEQ multiplex PCR; TCRdb lists only in-frame clones, some missing. The table has 110,000 or so clones, less than 80% seen once. Sequencing used PBMCs. The receptors here all came from a woman aged 50 to 60 in good health and CMV-seropositive.

V gene TRBV30 combines with J gene TRBJ2-1; a weak D match, TRBD2 (6 bases). There are 12 residues in the CDR3. V lost 4 bases and J 6 bases, leaving 10 bases between the germline ends. CDR1 GTSNPN and CDR2 SVGIG come from the germline V gene (reference sequence). The CDR3 here is CAWKGLINEQFF. The DNA for the CDR3 is TGTGCCTGGAAGGGACTGATCAATGAGCAGTTCTTC.

V is TRBV7-2 and J is TRBJ2-3; TRBD2 matches at 10 bases. This CDR3 region has 14 residues. The J segment lost 6 bases and the V segment lost 7 bases, leaving 7 bases of the junction unmatched. Germline loops: CDR1 SGHTA, CDR2 FQGNSA. CDR3 amino acids: CASTHQREGDTQYF. The CDR3 DNA follows: TGTGCCAGCACTCACCAGCGGGAGGGGGATACGCAGTATTTT.

V gene TRBV10-2 combines with J gene TRBJ2-5, with TRBD2 matching over 11 bases. The germline V gene encodes CDR1 WSHSY and CDR2 SAAADI. After removal of 6 bases from V and 0 bases from J, the junction contained 6 bases not matched to a gene. The CDR3 spans 16 residues. CDR3 coding DNA: TGCGCCAGCAGCGGGCTAGCGGGGGGCGACCAAGAGACCCAGTACTTC. It specifies CASSGLAGGDQETQYF.

The chain recombines TRBV7-2 with TRBJ2-2, with 8 bases aligning to TRBD1. Germline lookup yields CDR1 SGHTA and CDR2 FQGNSA. The CDR3 sequence is 15 residues long. The ends lost 5 bases at V and 2 bases at J; junction bases unmatched: 4. CDR3 DNA sequence: TGTGCCAGCAGCCGGGACAGGCCTAACACCGGGGAGCTGTTTTTT. Its protein product is CASSRDRPNTGELFF.

V and J are TRBV5-8 and TRBJ1-2; D not resolved. The CDR3 runs 13 residues. Germline V CDR1 and CDR2: SGHTS, YDEGEE. The V and J ends lost 1 base and 0 bases respectively, with 4 bases between them. The CDR3 DNA follows: TGTGCCAGCAGCTTGAGCCCTAACTATGGCTACACCTTC. Protein sequence: CASSLSPNYGYTF.

This sequence joins TRBV4-2 and TRBJ2-3; 11 nucleotides agree with TRBD2. The V and J ends lost 5 bases and 3 bases, in that order; junction bases with no gene match: 10. This CDR3 is built from 17 residues. CDR1 and CDR2 from the germline V gene are LGHNA and YNFKEQ. The DNA of the CDR3 is TGTGCCAGCAGCAAAGGGACTAGCGGATCTGGTACAGATACGCAGTATTTT. Translating it yields CASSKGTSGSGTDTQYF.

CDR3 DNA sequence: TGTGCCAGTAGGGGACAGGGGGACTATGGCTACACCTTC. It yields the protein CASRGQGDYGYTF. The V call is TRBV19, the J call TRBJ1-2; 11 bases are a match to TRBD1. The CDR3 loop spans 13 amino acids. Germline lookup yields CDR1 LNHDA and CDR2 SQIVND (reference sequence). V shed 6 bases and J 3 bases; nucleotides not matched to a gene: 0.

The chain couples TRBV10-3 to TRBJ2-1; 14 bases align to TRBD2. Trimming removed 7 bases from V and 9 bases from J; junction bases left unmatched: 8. This CDR3 has 15 residues. Per the germline V gene, CDR1 is ENHRY and CDR2 is SYGVKD. CDR3 DNA: TGTGCCATCACCCCGGGACTAGCGGGAGAAGGTGAGCAGTTCTTC. It specifies CAITPGLAGEGEQFF.

The CDR3 region has the DNA TGCGCCAGCAGCCACAACAGGGACTACTTGAACACTGAAGCTTTCTTT. Translated: CASSHNRDYLNTEAFF. This sequence joins TRBV4-3 and TRBJ1-1, with a possible D match to TRBD1 (6 bases). V was shortened by 3 bases and J by 0 bases, with 14 bases between the two germline ends. Germline lookup yields CDR1 LGHNA and CDR2 YSLEER. This CDR3 has 16 amino acids.

The genes are TRBV27 and TRBJ2-3; D uncertain. The V end lost 3 bases, the J end lost 5 bases, and 9 bases lay between the germline ends. The CDR3 is 13 amino acids. Germline V gene data show CDR1 as MNHEY and CDR2 as SMNVEV (reference sequence). The chain's CDR3 is CASSFTHVDTQYF. In DNA form, the CDR3 reads TGTGCCAGCAGTTTCACACACGTAGATACGCAGTATTTT.

The chain carries TRBV2 and TRBJ1-5; possibly TRBD1 for D (5 bases). The CDR3 contains 15 residues. V lost 0 bases and J 7 bases, leaving 13 bases between the germline ends. CDR1 is SNHLY and CDR2 is FYNNEI in the germline V gene. Here the CDR3 reads CASSEALQGGQPQHF. As DNA, the CDR3 is TGTGCCAGCAGTGAAGCGCTTCAGGGTGGGCAGCCCCAGCATTTT.

This chain links TRBV2 with TRBJ2-1, with D perhaps TRBD2 (6 bases). Germline assignment: CDR1 SNHLY and CDR2 FYNNEI. Deletions cut 3 bases from V and 9 bases from J, with 12 bases between. The CDR3 runs 13 residues. The CDR3 region has the DNA TGTGCCAGCAGTGATCGAGCAGCGGGTGAGCAGTTCTTC. Amino acids: CASSDRAAGEQFF.

The chain recombines TRBV7-7 with TRBJ2-3, with 8 bases identical to TRBD1. V lost 5 bases and J lost 5; bases outside the gene matches: 9. Germline CDR1 reads SSHAT; CDR2 reads FNYEAQ (reference sequence). This CDR3 is built from 15 residues. The CDR3 DNA reads TGTGCCAGCAGCCGACGGACAGGGCCGGGAGATACGCAGTATTTT. Amino acid sequence: CASSRRTGPGDTQYF.

The sample holds a few counts of this clone. V gene TRBV7-2 combines with J gene TRBJ1-2; D might be TRBD1 (6 bases). Trimming stripped 4 bases from V and 3 bases from J, with 12 bases between. This CDR3 is built from 14 residues. In germline, CDR1 is SGHTA, CDR2 FQGNSA. CDR3 region: CASSSMRTDYGYTF. The CDR3 DNA follows: TGTGCCAGCAGCTCAATGAGGACAGACTATGGCTACACCTTC.

This clone was observed a handful of times. This chain joins TRBV5-1 and TRBJ1-4; D may be TRBD1 (6 bases). This CDR3 is 14 amino acids long. CDR1 SGHRS and CDR2 YFSETQ come from the germline V gene. V shed 1 base and J shed 8 bases, with 12 bases lying between them. The CDR3 DNA reads TGCGCCAGCAGCTTGACAGGGTCGAACGAAAAACTGTTTTTT. This gives the protein CASSLTGSNEKLFF.

The J gene is TRBJ2-7, the V gene TRBV10-3, with 10 bases fitting TRBD1. Losses at the gene ends were 2 bases for V and 1 base for J; bases not matched to a gene: 2. The CDR3 sequence is 15 residues long. CDR1 is ENHRY, CDR2 SYGVKD, per germline. The DNA of the CDR3 is TGTGCCATCAGTGAGCCGGGACAGGGGTCCTACGAGCAGTACTTC. It yields the protein CAISEPGQGSYEQYF.

V gene TRBV7-2 combines with J gene TRBJ2-7, with 16 bases that match TRBD2. J was trimmed by 6 bases and V by 5 bases; bases with no gene match: 10. Germline CDR1 and CDR2: SGHTA and FQGNSA. The length of the CDR3 is 17 residues. DNA for the CDR3: TGTGCCAGCAGCCCCCCCGGGACTAGCGGGAGGGCCCCCGAGCAGTACTTC. Translating gives CASSPPGTSGRAPEQYF.

This clone was seen a few times. Distinct nucleotide sequences in the sample also encode this CDR3. This sequence joins TRBV7-2 and TRBJ2-7; D unresolved. CDR1 and CDR2 from the germline V gene are SGHTA and FQGNSA. The CDR3 consists of 11 residues. V lost 5 bases and J 2 bases, leaving 4 bases between the germline ends. For the CDR3, the DNA is TGTGCCAGCAGCCCCGCCTACGAGCAGTACTTC. Residues: CASSPAYEQYF.

The rearrangement joins TRBV5-6 to TRBJ2-7, with D possibly matching TRBD2 (6 bases). The CDR3 has 14 residues. Germline loops: CDR1 SGHDT, CDR2 YYEEEE. Trimming pared 5 bases from V and 0 bases from J, leaving 12 bases between. The CDR3 loop is CASRPGRDSYEQYF. CDR3 DNA: TGTGCCAGCAGACCAGGGCGGGACTCCTACGAGCAGTACTTC.

The rearrangement uses TRBV18 and TRBJ1-2; D possibly corresponds to TRBD1 (5 bases). The CDR3 loop spans 16 amino acids. V dropped 1 base and J dropped 2 bases, with 14 bases sitting between them. Germline lookup yields CDR1 KGHSH and CDR2 LQKENI. CDR3 region: CASSPRDTQGNYGYTF. The DNA of the CDR3 is TGTGCCAGCTCACCACGCGACACCCAGGGCAACTATGGCTACACCTTC.

The gene calls are TRBV19 and TRBJ1-1; D gene ambiguous. The CDR3 covers 11 residues. Germline CDR1 reads LNHDA; CDR2 reads SQIVND (reference sequence). V lost 5 bases and J lost 9, with 10 bases in between. CDR3 residues: CASSGSLKAFF. The CDR3 DNA sequence: TGTGCCAGTAGTGGGAGCCTAAAAGCTTTCTTT.

This CDR3 is CSASPFSEQYF. The DNA for the CDR3 is TGCAGTGCCAGTCCTTTCTCCGAGCAGTACTTC. This chain links TRBV20-1 with TRBJ2-7; D not resolved. This CDR3 spans 11 amino acids. CDR1 is DFQATT and CDR2 is SNEGSKA in the germline V gene (reference sequence). V lost 6 bases, J lost 6 bases, and 12 bases lay in between.